These T cell receptor beta chains were read from a single sample in a study of cytomegalovirus exposure and HLA in healthy donors. Libraries were prepared by immunoSEQ multiplex PCR; TCRdb keeps only in-frame clonotypes and omits some of them. This sample has 95,000 to 100,000 clones; 65% to 80% occur once, and the top ten carry 10%. Sequencing was carried out using PBMCs. These receptors originate from a man aged 45 to 65 in good health and CMV-seronegative. The CDR3 runs from the conserved cysteine through the conserved F or W. Each record gives: clone size, CDR3 length, D gene, V gene, J gene, CDR3 protein, CDR3 DNA. D genes are given only for firm matches. Clone size, where shown, is once, few, many, or a class for clones that have expanded.

>once|14|.|TRBV7-9|TRBJ2-2
CASSTNVQGGELFF
TGTGCCAGCAGCACAAACGTACAGGGAGGGGAGCTGTTTTTT
>.|21|TRBD1|TRBV4-3|TRBJ2-2
CASSQNLKTYAGQGASGELFF
TGCGCCAGCAGCCAAAATCTAAAAACTTATGCGGGACAGGGGGCATCCGGGGAGCTGTTTTTT
>.|14|.|TRBV27|TRBJ2-5
CASSSRRGQETQYF
TGTGCCAGCAGTTCGCGAAGGGGGCAAGAGACCCAGTACTTC
>.|15|.|TRBV5-1|TRBJ2-1
CASSLDGGGFNEQFF
TGCGCCAGCAGCTTGGATGGCGGGGGCTTTAATGAGCAGTTCTTC
>.|14|TRBD2|TRBV4-1|TRBJ2-7
CASSERSGGGEQYF
TGCGCCAGCAGCGAAAGGAGCGGGGGGGGCGAGCAGTACTTC
>few|15|TRBD1|TRBV7-6|TRBJ1-1
CASSLYGTGNTEAFF
TGTGCCAGCAGCTTATATGGGACAGGGAACACTGAAGCTTTCTTT
>.|17|TRBD1|TRBV7-2|TRBJ2-6
CASSYRTGVSGANVLTF
TGTGCCAGCAGCTACCGGACAGGCGTCTCTGGGGCCAACGTCCTGACTTTC
>.|13|.|TRBV30|TRBJ1-6
CAWSVTDSSPLHF
TGTGCCTGGAGTGTAACCGACAGTTCACCCCTCCACTTT
>.|15|TRBD2|TRBV6-1|TRBJ2-2
CASSISGGITRELFF
TGTGCCAGCAGTATTAGCGGGGGGATCACCCGGGAGCTGTTTTTT
>once|15|TRBD1|TRBV5-4|TRBJ2-5
CASRHAGTDEGTQYF
TGTGCCAGCAGACATGCCGGGACAGACGAAGGCACCCAGTACTTC
>once|15|TRBD2|TRBV15|TRBJ2-1
CATSREASGRNEQFF
TGTGCCACCAGCAGAGAAGCTAGCGGGAGAAATGAGCAGTTCTTC
>.|13|.|TRBV19|TRBJ1-2
CASSRQGGDGYTF
TGTGCCAGTAGTAGGCAGGGCGGCGATGGCTACACCTTC